This T cell receptor beta chain stems from a study of CD8 T cells in Susac syndrome. Random-hexamer reverse transcription was applied to about 0.45 to 1 ug RNA. TCR beta CDR3 was amplified by immunoSEQ multiplex PCR. This amplification extended across 54 Vbeta and 13 Jbeta segments. TCRdb ran MiXCR on the immunoSEQ multiplex PCR reads and lists one entry per CDR3 protein. The sample has about 120,000 distinct CDR3 sequences, roughly 92% seen once. There are 14 residues in the CDR3. Germline CDR1 is SNHLY and CDR2 is FYNNEI. V lost 7 bases, J lost 2 bases, and 15 bases lay in between. TCR beta sequencing was performed on blood CD8+ and CD4+ T cells. Negative isolation yielded CD4+ and CD8+ T cells, and FACS enriched TEMRA cells.

The chain uses TRBV2 and TRBJ2-7; possible D gene TRBD1, 6 bases. The receptor's source is a human donor in good health. The specimen was CD4+ T cells from PBMCs. This CDR3 reads CASKTGGTTYEQYF. Written as DNA, the CDR3 is TGTGCCAGCAAGACAGGAGGTACTACCTACGAGCAGTACTTC.